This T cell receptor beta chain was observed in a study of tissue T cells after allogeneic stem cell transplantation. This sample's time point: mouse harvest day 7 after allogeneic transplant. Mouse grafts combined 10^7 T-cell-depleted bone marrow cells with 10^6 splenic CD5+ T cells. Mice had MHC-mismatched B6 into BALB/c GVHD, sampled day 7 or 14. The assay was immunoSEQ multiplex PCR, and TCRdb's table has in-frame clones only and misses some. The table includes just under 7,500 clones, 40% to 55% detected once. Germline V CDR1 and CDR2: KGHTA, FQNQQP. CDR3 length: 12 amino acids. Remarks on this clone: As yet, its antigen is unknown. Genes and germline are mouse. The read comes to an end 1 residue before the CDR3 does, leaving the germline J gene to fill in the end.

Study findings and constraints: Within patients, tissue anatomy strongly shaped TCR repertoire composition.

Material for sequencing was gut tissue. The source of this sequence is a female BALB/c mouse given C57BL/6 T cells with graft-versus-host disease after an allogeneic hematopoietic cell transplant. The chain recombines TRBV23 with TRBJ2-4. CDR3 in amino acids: CSSSQSGDTLYF. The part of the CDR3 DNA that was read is TGCTCCAGCAGTCAATCGGGGGACACCTTGTAC.